One and the same sample provided the 15 T cell receptor beta chains below, sequenced in a study of lymphopenia after photon versus proton radiotherapy. This table comes from immunoSEQ multiplex PCR, and its TCRdb copy is limited to in-frame clones, with some not included. The data contain about 23,000 clones, about 90% of them singletons. This specimen was peripheral blood, taken from a patient treated with proton-based radiotherapy. These TCRs come from a woman between 65 and 79 years old with pancreatic cancer. Some clones in this sample may be carry-over from other donors' samples.

V is TRBV18 and J is TRBJ1-3; 8 nucleotides align to TRBD1. There are 15 residues in the CDR3. In germline, CDR1 is KGHSH, CDR2 LQKENI. V lost 3 bases, J lost 11 bases, and 12 bases stayed unmatched. The CDR3 region is CASSPIGIGQGAIYF. CDR3 nucleotide sequence: TGTGCCAGCTCACCCATCGGGATCGGACAGGGCGCCATATATTTT.

The chain recombines TRBV5-4 with TRBJ1-2; D not certain. Germline CDR1 SGHNT, CDR2 YYREEE (reference sequence). The CDR3 is 14 residues long. The ends were cut back, 2 bases at V and 7 bases at J, with 15 bases in the middle. CDR3 coding DNA: TGTGCCAGCAGCTTAGCGGCGCTTCTAGGTGGCTACACCTTC. Its protein is CASSLAALLGGYTF.

The V call is TRBV11-2, the J call TRBJ1-1; no firm D call. Trimming took off 3 bases at V and 1 base at J, with 12 bases between the two ends. Germline loops: CDR1 SGHAT, CDR2 FQNNGV. CDR3 length: 15 residues. Here the CDR3 reads CASSFRLGENTEAFF. The DNA of the CDR3 is TGTGCCAGCAGCTTCCGATTAGGAGAGAACACTGAAGCTTTCTTT.

The rearrangement uses TRBV19 and TRBJ2-1; D possibly uses TRBD1 or TRBD2 (5 bases each). There are 15 residues in the CDR3. CDR1 is LNHDA and CDR2 is SQIVND in the germline V gene (reference sequence). V lost 5 bases, J lost 6 bases, and 17 bases lay in between. The CDR3 reads CASSFSSGGSNEQFF. The CDR3 region has the DNA TGTGCCAGTAGTTTTAGTAGTGGGGGTTCCAATGAGCAGTTCTTC. Filled out from reference TRBV19 and TRBJ2-1, the complete variable domain reads DGGITQSPKYLFRKEGQNVTLSCEQNLNHDAMYWYRQDPGQGLRLIYYSQIVNDFQKGDIAEGYSVSREKKESFPLTVTSAQKNPTAFYLCASSFSSGGSNEQFFGPGTRLTVL.

There are a few counts of this clone. The rearrangement uses TRBV30 and TRBJ1-3; a weak D match, TRBD1 (5 bases). The germline V and J ends were trimmed by 5 bases and 0 bases, with 11 bases remaining between them. CDR1 GTSNPN and CDR2 SVGIG come from the germline V gene (reference sequence). CDR3 size: 14 residues. The CDR3 sequence: CAWGYGGSGNTIYF. CDR3 sequence (DNA): TGTGCCTGGGGCTACGGGGGCTCTGGAAACACCATATATTTT.

The V gene is TRBV18, the J gene TRBJ2-3, with D unresolved. The ends were cut back, 3 bases at V and 2 bases at J, with 9 bases in the middle. The CDR3 length is 14 residues. CDR1 KGHSH and CDR2 LQKENI come from the germline V gene. The CDR3 bases are TGTGCCAGCTCACCGGACCAAAACACAGATACGCAGTATTTT. This gives the protein CASSPDQNTDTQYF.

The rearrangement joins TRBV30 to TRBJ1-2; TRBD1 might be the D (5 bases). Germline CDR1 and CDR2: GTSNPN and SVGIG (reference sequence). This CDR3 is built from 16 residues. Between the trimmed V and J ends, which lost 0 bases and 3 bases, there was a span of 17 bases. The CDR3 region is CAWSVLGSGHDYGYTF. The CDR3, as DNA: TGTGCCTGGAGTGTACTAGGGTCCGGACATGACTATGGCTACACCTTC.

The chain is built from TRBV30 and TRBJ2-7; weak D call: TRBD2 (7 bases). V gave up 5 bases and J gave up 0 bases, with 14 bases separating them. The CDR3 is 14 amino acids. The germline V gene encodes CDR1 GTSNPN and CDR2 SVGIG (reference sequence). The CDR3 protein is CAWGGAASSYEQYF. The CDR3 DNA reads as TGTGCCTGGGGGGGGGCCGCTAGCTCCTACGAGCAGTACTTC.

The V call is TRBV5-1, the J call TRBJ2-1, with D possibly matching TRBD2 (6 bases). The CDR3 spans 18 residues. CDR1 is SGHRS and CDR2 is YFSETQ in the germline V gene. V was cut by 0 bases and J by 0 bases, with 16 bases left in between. CDR3 coding DNA: TGCGCCAGCAGCTTGGCCCCCCTTCTGGGGGGCTCCTACAATGAGCAGTTCTTC. Translated, it gives CASSLAPLLGGSYNEQFF. Supplemented by reference TRBV5-1 and TRBJ2-1, the full variable domain reads KAGVTQTPRYLIKTRGQQVTLSCSPISGHRSVSWYQQTPGQGLQFLFEYFSETQRNKGNFPGRFSGRQFSNSRSEMNVSTLELGDSALYLCASSLAPLLGGSYNEQFFGPGTRLTVL.

The chain joins TRBV14 to TRBJ2-7; the match to TRBD1 covers 10 bases. There are 14 residues in the CDR3. V lost 1 base to trimming and J lost 4 bases; unmatched junction nucleotides: 1. The germline gives CDR1 SGHDN, CDR2 FVKESK. DNA of the CDR3: TGTGCCAGCAGCCAAGTGGGACAGGGGTACGAGCAGTACTTC. Translated, it gives CASSQVGQGYEQYF.

CDR3 bases: TGTGCCAGCAGTTTATCTAGCACAGATACGCAGTATTTT. Encoded protein: CASSLSSTDTQYF. The chain recombines TRBV28 with TRBJ2-3; D remains ambiguous. V was trimmed by 1 base and J by 0 bases, leaving 2 bases between them. Germline-derived CDR1 and CDR2 are MDHEN and SYDVKM. The CDR3 length is 13 residues.

The V gene is TRBV2, the J gene TRBJ2-7, with 10 bases identical to TRBD1. The CDR3 is 14 residues long. The ends lost 8 bases at V and 5 bases at J; junction bases unmatched: 9. From germline, CDR1 is SNHLY and CDR2 FYNNEI. DNA of the CDR3: TGTGCCAGCGCCCTGACAGGGGGCTTCAACGAGCAGTACTTC. The encoded protein is CASALTGGFNEQYF.

This chain uses TRBV18 with TRBJ2-3, with TRBD1 identical over 8 bases. Germline V CDR1 and CDR2: KGHSH, LQKENI. CDR3 length: 15 residues. The J segment lost 5 bases and the V segment lost 3 bases, leaving 7 bases of the junction unmatched. CDR3: CASSPQGAFGDTQYF. The CDR3, as DNA: TGTGCCAGCTCACCCCAGGGGGCTTTCGGAGATACGCAGTATTTT.

This clone was detected once. The chain recombines TRBV19 with TRBJ1-5; 8 nucleotides agree with TRBD1. Losses at the gene ends were 5 bases for V and 2 bases for J; bases not matched to a gene: 11. The CDR3 is 17 residues long. Germline lookup yields CDR1 LNHDA and CDR2 SQIVND (reference sequence). CDR3 coding DNA: TGTGCCAGTAGTCTGGTAGCGGGACAGGCCCGCAATCAGCCCCAGCATTTT. It translates to CASSLVAGQARNQPQHF.

V usage is TRBV2 and J usage is TRBJ2-7, with 9 positions matching TRBD2. The CDR3 consists of 13 residues. Germline CDR1 and CDR2: SNHLY and FYNNEI. Losses at the gene ends were 9 bases for V and 4 bases for J; bases not matched to a gene: 7. The CDR3 DNA reads TGTGCCAGTTTAGCGGGAGTCGCATACGAGCAGTACTTC. Its protein is CASLAGVAYEQYF.